A single sample gave rise to the 28 T cell receptor beta chains below, sequenced in a study of long-term antiretroviral therapy in people with HIV. Investigators performed immunoSEQ version v3.0 at survey level. Assay: immunoSEQ multiplex PCR; the TCRdb copy retains only in-frame clones and omits some. This table has 20,000 to 25,000 clones, around 82% appearing once. Sequenced material: unsorted PBMCs, taken 1.5 years after starting antiretroviral therapy. Receptor source: a man aged 25-45 years with HIV.

The chain carries TRBV9 and TRBJ2-3; 13 nucleotides agree with TRBD2. Germline V CDR1 and CDR2: SGDLS, YYNGEE. V lost 2 bases to trimming and J lost 3 bases; unmatched junction nucleotides: 15. There are 20 residues in the CDR3. CDR3 sequence reads: CASSVEGLAGVRGFTDTQYF. In DNA, the CDR3 is TGTGCCAGCAGCGTGGAAGGACTAGCGGGGGTCCGGGGATTTACAGATACGCAGTATTTT.

The rearrangement uses TRBV11-3 and TRBJ2-7, with D perhaps TRBD1 or TRBD2 (5 bases each). CDR1 is SGHNT and CDR2 is YENEEA in the germline V gene. CDR3 length: 15 amino acids. Trimming left V 1 base short and J 4 bases short, with 14 bases between. In DNA form, the CDR3 reads TGTGCCAGCAGCTTAGGTGGGGACCTCCCTTACGAGCAGTACTTC. As protein: CASSLGGDLPYEQYF.

The chain recombines TRBV2 with TRBJ2-3; D is unresolved. V shed 2 bases and J shed 0 bases, with 9 bases lying between them. The CDR3 extends over 15 amino acids. Germline CDR1 and CDR2: SNHLY and FYNNEI. CDR3 nucleotide sequence: TGTGCCAGCAGTGAATGGGTGTCGAGCACAGATACGCAGTATTTT. Translated: CASSEWVSSTDTQYF.

This clone appeared a single time. The chain carries TRBV10-3 and TRBJ2-7, with 7 bases identical to TRBD1. V was pared by 2 bases and J by 0 bases, with 7 bases of the junction left unmatched. In germline, CDR1 is ENHRY, CDR2 SYGVKD. The CDR3 loop spans 16 amino acids. The CDR3 spells CAISEVRGFSSYEQYF. In DNA, the CDR3 is TGTGCCATCAGTGAGGTCAGGGGGTTTAGCTCCTACGAGCAGTACTTC.

The rearrangement joins TRBV18 to TRBJ1-4; 7 nucleotides agree with TRBD1. CDR1 is KGHSH and CDR2 is LQKENI in the germline V gene. This CDR3 spans 18 amino acids. V was clipped by 2 bases and J by 2 bases; unmatched bases: 11. The CDR3 loop is CASSPYRGLDPTNEKLFF. CDR3 nucleotides: TGTGCCAGCTCACCATACAGGGGCCTAGATCCCACTAATGAAAAACTGTTTTTT.

This clone was seen more than once but under ten times. This same CDR3 is encoded by further DNA sequences in the sample. The V and J genes are TRBV7-2 and TRBJ2-1; 7 bases line up with TRBD2. Germline V lookup: CDR1 SGHTA, CDR2 FQGNSA. This CDR3 comprises 15 residues. V lost 4 bases, J lost 3 bases, and 6 bases stayed unmatched. The CDR3 region has the DNA TGTGCCAGCAGCTCAACCGGGACTAACTACAATGAGCAGTTCTTC. Residues: CASSSTGTNYNEQFF.

The V gene is TRBV6-5, the J gene TRBJ2-3, with D possibly matching TRBD2 (5 bases). The CDR3 extends over 11 amino acids. Per the germline V gene, CDR1 is MNHEY and CDR2 is SVGAGI. V gave up 2 bases and J gave up 10 bases, with 7 bases separating them. In DNA, the CDR3 is TGTGCCAGCAGTTACCTCGGGGCGCAGTATTTT. Amino acids: CASSYLGAQYF.

The chain is built from TRBV5-1 and TRBJ2-3; D gene ambiguous. Germline loops: CDR1 SGHRS, CDR2 YFSETQ. The CDR3 loop spans 15 amino acids. V gave up 5 bases and J gave up 2 bases, with 15 bases separating them. This CDR3 is CASRDSASVTDTQYF. DNA of the CDR3: TGCGCCAGCAGAGACTCCGCCAGTGTCACAGATACGCAGTATTTT.

In this sample, this clone turned up once. The rearrangement uses TRBV29-1 and TRBJ1-1; D remains unclear. Germline V lookup: CDR1 SQVTM, CDR2 ANQGSEA. CDR3 length equals 12 residues. The V gene lost 4 bases and the J gene lost 5 bases, with 11 bases spanning the gap. CDR3: CSVARGRTEAFF. The CDR3 coding sequence is TGCAGCGTTGCGCGGGGAAGAACTGAAGCTTTCTTT.

V is TRBV7-2 and J is TRBJ2-3; D might be TRBD2 (6 bases). The length of the CDR3 is 12 residues. The V gene lost 3 bases and the J gene lost 8 bases, with 9 bases spanning the gap. Germline V gene lookup returns CDR1 SGHTA and CDR2 FQGNSA. In nucleotides, the CDR3 is TGTGCCAGCAGCTTGGAGGGTATTACGCAGTATTTT. It codes for CASSLEGITQYF.

This clone came up a few times. The genes are TRBV5-6 and TRBJ2-7; TRBD2 matches 7 bases. The CDR3 totals 15 residues. Germline V gene sequence: CDR1 SGHDT, CDR2 YYEEEE. The junction had 3 bases not matched to a gene; V was cut back by 0 bases and J by 0 bases. In DNA form, the CDR3 reads TGTGCCAGCAGCTTGGGCGGGAGACCCTCCTACGAGCAGTACTTC. It specifies CASSLGGRPSYEQYF.

This clone is a singleton in its sample. The chain joins TRBV11-2 to TRBJ1-4; TRBD1 matches 9 bases. CDR1 is SGHAT, CDR2 FQNNGV, per germline. The CDR3 covers 15 residues. J lost 7 bases, V lost 1 base, and 4 bases had no gene match. CDR3 region: CASSLGDRDFEKLFF. The CDR3 nucleotides read TGTGCCAGCAGCTTAGGGGACAGGGATTTTGAAAAACTGTTTTTT.

The chain couples TRBV30 to TRBJ1-2; tentatively, D is TRBD1 (6 bases). This CDR3 region has 13 residues. From germline, CDR1 is GTSNPN and CDR2 SVGIG (reference sequence). V dropped 0 bases and J dropped 3 bases, with 8 bases sitting between them. The chain's CDR3 is CAWSVDRYYGYTF. The DNA of the CDR3 is TGTGCCTGGAGTGTGGACAGATACTATGGCTACACCTTC.

The chain uses TRBV29-1 and TRBJ2-7, with 9 bases identical to TRBD1. The CDR3 is 12 residues long. Trimming took 7 bases from V and 2 from J; bases not matched to a gene: 3. From germline, CDR1 is SQVTM and CDR2 ANQGSEA. The CDR3 coding sequence is TGCAGCGGACAGGGGGAAGCCTACGAGCAGTACTTC. It encodes CSGQGEAYEQYF.

This sequence joins TRBV11-2 and TRBJ2-1, with D perhaps TRBD1 (6 bases). Germline CDR1 is SGHAT and CDR2 is FQNNGV. The CDR3 totals 15 residues. V gave up 0 bases and J gave up 12 bases, with 18 bases separating them. In DNA form, the CDR3 reads TGTGCCAGCAGCTTAGATCCGTCGGAGGCCAGGGGGCAGTTCTTC. Protein product: CASSLDPSEARGQFF.

This CDR3 reads CASSLEYADQETQYF. The CDR3 DNA sequence: TGTGCCAGCAGCTTGGAATATGCGGATCAAGAGACCCAGTACTTC. J is TRBJ2-5 and V is TRBV5-4, with no clear D. Germline V gives CDR1 SGHNT, CDR2 YYREEE (reference sequence). V lost 0 bases to trimming and J lost 2 bases, with 11 bases between them. CDR3 size: 15 residues. Combining the CDR3 with reference TRBV5-4 and TRBJ2-5 gives the whole variable domain ETGVTQSPTHLIKTRGQQVTLRCSSQSGHNTVSWYQQALGQGPQFIFQYYREEENGRGNFPPRFSGLQFPNYSSELNVNALELDDSALYLCASSLEYADQETQYFGPGTRLLVL.

The chain recombines TRBV4-2 with TRBJ2-3, with TRBD2 matching 7 bases. CDR1 is LGHNA and CDR2 is YNFKEQ in the germline V gene. This CDR3 has 16 amino acids. Trimming cost V 0 bases and J 6 bases; bases outside gene matches: 9. CDR3 in DNA: TGTGCCAGCAGCCAAGAGGGAGGCGGGGGTGGGGATACGCAGTATTTT. Its protein product is CASSQEGGGGGDTQYF.

This rearrangement joins TRBV28 to TRBJ1-5; 8 nucleotides match TRBD1. This CDR3 contains 14 residues. The J segment lost 6 bases and the V segment lost 7 bases, leaving 8 bases of the junction unmatched. Germline V gene data show CDR1 as MDHEN and CDR2 as SYDVKM. Here the CDR3 DNA reads TGTGCCAGCACTATCTCAGGGGGCACTCAGCCCCAGCATTTT. This encodes CASTISGGTQPQHF.

The rearrangement links TRBV6-1 to TRBJ1-1; D gene unclear. V was pared by 1 base and J by 5 bases, with 8 bases between. There are 13 residues in the CDR3. The germline CDR1 and CDR2 sequences are MNHNS and SASEGT. CDR3 sequence: CASSEDRRTEAFF. The CDR3 DNA reads as TGTGCCAGCAGTGAAGACCGACGGACTGAAGCTTTCTTT.

This chain connects TRBV5-4 to TRBJ2-5; the match to TRBD2 covers 12 bases. The CDR3 length is 17 residues. V lost 4 bases to trimming and J lost 4 bases; unmatched junction nucleotides: 11. Germline V gene data show CDR1 as SGHNT and CDR2 as YYREEE (reference sequence). The CDR3: CASSGRTSGTLLETQYF. The CDR3 DNA is TGTGCCAGCAGCGGACGGACTAGCGGGACCTTACTAGAGACCCAGTACTTC.

V gene TRBV28 combines with J gene TRBJ2-1; tentatively, D is TRBD2 (7 bases). CDR3 length: 13 amino acids. Deletions cut 10 bases from V and 4 bases from J, with 14 bases between. CDR1 and CDR2 (germline): MDHEN, SYDVKM. The CDR3 DNA reads as TGTGCCACGGCTGAGGGGGGGTACAATGAGCAGTTCTTC. Its translation: CATAEGGYNEQFF.

This clone has a handful of counts. The chain recombines TRBV11-2 with TRBJ2-7; TRBD1 matches at 11 bases. The CDR3 spans 15 residues. The V segment lost 4 bases and the J segment 2 bases; nucleotides outside the gene matches: 4. Germline V gives CDR1 SGHAT, CDR2 FQNNGV. CDR3 in DNA: TGTGCCAGCAGCTCCCGGGACAGGGGGACCTACGAGCAGTACTTC. It yields the protein CASSSRDRGTYEQYF.

The chain combines TRBV9 with TRBJ2-7; TRBD2 agrees at 7 bases. CDR1 and CDR2 from the germline V gene are SGDLS and YYNGEE. The CDR3 contains 14 residues. With 0 bases clipped from V and 4 bases from J, the junction kept 4 bases outside the gene matches. CDR3 coding DNA: TGTGCCAGCAGCGTAGGAGGGCGGGAGTACGAGCAGTACTTC. Its translation is CASSVGGREYEQYF.

The chain employs TRBV18 and TRBJ1-2; D may be TRBD1 (5 bases). With 4 bases removed from V and 5 bases from J, the gap between germline ends came to 20 bases. The CDR3 length is 16 residues. Germline V gene data show CDR1 as KGHSH and CDR2 as LQKENI. The CDR3 DNA sequence: TGTGCCAGCTCACACCGGGACTCTTTAAAACAATATGGCTACACCTTC. Its protein is CASSHRDSLKQYGYTF.

The chain employs TRBV6-5 and TRBJ2-5; the D is unclear. The CDR3 has 15 residues. V was pared by 6 bases and J by 5 bases, with 19 bases between. The germline CDR1 and CDR2 sequences are MNHEY and SVGAGI. CDR3 loop: CASSHELGSGETQYF. For the CDR3, the DNA is TGTGCCAGCAGCCACGAGTTGGGGTCCGGCGAGACCCAGTACTTC.

The gene calls are TRBV7-2 and TRBJ1-2; D may be TRBD1 (6 bases). V was shortened by 4 bases and J by 3 bases, with 15 bases between the two germline ends. CDR3 length: 15 residues. Germline V CDR1 and CDR2: SGHTA, FQGNSA. The CDR3 spells CASSSNGGADYGYTF. The CDR3 DNA follows: TGTGCCAGCAGCTCAAACGGGGGGGCGGACTATGGCTACACCTTC.

The CDR3 loop reads CASSLSGGYEQYF. CDR3 DNA: TGTGCCAGCAGTTTATCTGGGGGCTACGAGCAGTACTTC. The rearrangement links TRBV27 to TRBJ2-7; D could derive from TRBD1 or TRBD2 (5 bases each). Per the germline V gene, CDR1 is MNHEY and CDR2 is SMNVEV (reference sequence). Trimming pared 0 bases from V and 3 bases from J, leaving 6 bases between. This CDR3 is 13 amino acids long.

This sequence joins TRBV6-5 and TRBJ2-3; tentative D call: TRBD1 (6 bases). The CDR3 has 15 residues. Germline V gives CDR1 MNHEY, CDR2 SVGAGI. Trimming left V 4 bases short and J 3 bases short, with 14 bases between. The CDR3 bases are TGTGCCAGCAGTTTTCGGAACAGGGCGACAGATACGCAGTATTTT. It encodes CASSFRNRATDTQYF.